The entry that follows covers one T cell receptor (beta chain) sequence. The entry originates in a study of blood T cell repertoires in COVID-19. TCRdb's copy holds only in-frame clones and misses some; the assay was immunoSEQ multiplex PCR. The data show almost 300,000 clones, just under 90% seen once. The V gene's germline CDR1 is SNHLY and CDR2 FYNNEI. V lost 3 bases to trimming and J lost 2 bases, with 12 bases between them. The CDR3 has 15 amino acids. The chain has TRBV2 and TRBJ2-3; D is possibly TRBD1 (6 bases). The receptor was derived from a woman aged 25 to 39 with COVID-19, enrolled during active disease. Input material: peripheral blood. The CDR3 nucleotides read TGTGCCAGCAGTGATCGAGGGGGACCCACAGATACGCAGTATTTT. Its protein product is CASSDRGGPTDTQYF.